This TCR beta chain comes out of a study of T cells after yellow fever vaccination. Study context: For low cell numbers, libraries were made with SMART-Seq v4 Ultra Low Input.

A few counts support this clonotype. Its specificity is unknown. Study-level findings and limits: The study found a weaker secondary response that peaked faster, day 5 versus 15. Abundant bulk-population clonotypes could contaminate the FACS-sorted repertoires.

V was cut by 0 bases and J by 2 bases, with 7 bases left in between. Germline CDR1 reads DFQATT; CDR2 reads SNEGSKA (reference sequence). The CDR3 has 13 residues. One entry per CDR3 protein results from TCRdb running MiXCR on the 5' RACE reads. The sample shows 510,000 or so distinct CDR3 sequences, around 21% of them seen only once. The input for sequencing was PBMCs, taken 15 days after the yellow fever booster vaccination. This clonotype originated in a man in his thirties or forties who received the YFV17D yellow fever vaccine. The rearrangement uses TRBV20-1 and TRBJ2-5, with D unclear. The CDR3 protein is CSAREAPQETQYF. CDR3 nucleotides: TGCAGTGCTAGAGAGGCTCCTCAAGAGACCCAGTACTTC.